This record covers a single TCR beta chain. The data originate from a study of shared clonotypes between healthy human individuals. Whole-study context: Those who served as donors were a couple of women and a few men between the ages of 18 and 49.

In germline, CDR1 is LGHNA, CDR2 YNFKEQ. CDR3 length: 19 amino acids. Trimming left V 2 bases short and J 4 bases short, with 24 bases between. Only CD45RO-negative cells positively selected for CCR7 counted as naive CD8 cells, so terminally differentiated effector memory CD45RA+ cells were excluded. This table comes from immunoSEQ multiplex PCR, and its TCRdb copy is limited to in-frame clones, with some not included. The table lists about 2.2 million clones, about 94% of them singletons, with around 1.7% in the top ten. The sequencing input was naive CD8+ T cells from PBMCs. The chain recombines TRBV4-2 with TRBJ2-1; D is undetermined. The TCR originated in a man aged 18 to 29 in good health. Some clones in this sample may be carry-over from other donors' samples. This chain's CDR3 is CASSQQSHKSATPYNEQFF. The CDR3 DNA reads TGTGCCAGCAGCCAACAAAGTCATAAGTCTGCCACTCCTTACAATGAGCAGTTCTTC.